The entry below describes one T cell receptor (beta chain). Its recognized antigen is unknown. The input lacks base qualities; no much larger clone sits a single base away. Counted from cysteine to phenylalanine, this CDR3 has 15 amino acids. CDR3 DNA is the only sequence kept; it has 45 bases, read in frame from the first base. The junction shows trimming of 4 bases on V and 4 bases on J, and the gene matches do not reach 11 bases of it. According to the germline V gene, CDR1 reads SGHRS and CDR2 reads YFSETQ. Patients with autoimmune disease history or receiving systemic immunosuppression were excluded from the trial. In every dose cohort, peripheral blood was drawn for TCR sequencing at baseline, cycle 4 day 1, and cycle 7 day 1. The samples were taken from a phase I, first-in-human, multicenter, open-label dose-escalation trial of ivuxolimab. The trial enrolled adults with locally advanced or metastatic head and neck squamous cell, hepatocellular, melanoma or renal cell carcinoma. Before TCR sequencing, CD4+ and CD8+ T cells were separately sorted from peripheral blood.

The sample belongs to a study of OX40 agonist ivuxolimab in advanced cancers. Study-wide context: Ivuxolimab was an agonistic, fully human IgG2 monoclonal antibody directed against OX40 (CD134), a costimulatory receptor. Intravenous ivuxolimab was administered to patients every 2 weeks at six dose levels: 0.01, 0.1, 0.3, 1.5, 3 and 10 mg/kg. Of the approximately 50 dose-escalation patients, hepatocellular carcinoma was present in around 19, melanoma in approximately 15, renal cell carcinoma in 9 and head and neck cancer in 9. In the dose-escalation cohort, 65% to 90% of patients were male, and the mean age was approximately 64 years, with a range of 23 to 79. Prior anti-PD-1, anti-PD-L1 or anti-CTLA-4 therapy was permitted, and checkpoint inhibitors had been received by under 50% of dose-escalation patients. Partial responses occurred in three dose-escalation patients, of whom one had hepatocellular carcinoma and two had cutaneous melanoma. The point of sequencing TCRbeta in the periphery was to test whether ivuxolimab changed TCR sequence diversity and drove clonal T-cell expansion. The paper reports the monotherapy dose-escalation portion (N of about 51 patients) of the phase I ivuxolimab trial. Summary of the overall study and its limitations: On average, CD8+ T cells showed more expanded clones than CD4+ T cells after ivuxolimab. At doses of 0.1 to 3.0 mg/kg, clonal expansion of both CD4+ and CD8+ T cells in blood was seen between baseline and week 6. In partial responders in the 0.1-3.0 mg/kg groups, normalized peripheral clonal expansion was found to be among the lowest, especially among CD8+ T cells. Low levels of normalized T-cell clonal expansion were also shown by some nonresponding patients. The antigen specificity of the clonally expanded peripheral T cells was not determined.

Genomic DNA was extracted from sorted cells for sequencing of the TCRbeta CDR3 region. TCRbeta CDR3 regions were sequenced using the immunoSEQ Assay. TCRdb re-hosts the immuneACCESS table, in-frame sequences only. Its copies lack some clones; in the studies checked, an unresolved V gene accounts for under half of them, and the cause for the rest is not known. This sample is represented by over 45,000 clones; around four fifths of them were singletons. The top ten hold under 3.5% of the sample. The V gene is TRBV5-1 and the J gene is TRBJ2-7; TRBD1 aligns with 7 central bases. This specimen was CD4+ or CD8+ T cells sorted from blood, taken in a trial of the OX40 agonist ivuxolimab. The TCR was taken from an adult with an advanced solid tumor such as melanoma, head and neck, liver or kidney cancer. The DNA sequence is as follows: TGCGCCAGCAGCCACCTAAGGGGACAGAATTACGAGCAGTACTTC. Translated, this gives CASSHLRGQNYEQYF. The variable domain in full, with residues beyond the CDR3 obtained from the reference TRBV5-1 and TRBJ2-7 genes, is KAGVTQTPRYLIKTRGQQVTLSCSPISGHRSVSWYQQTPGQGLQFLFEYFSETQRNKGNFPGRFSGRQFSNSRSEMNVSTLELGDSALYLCASSHLRGQNYEQYFGPGTRLTVT.